The rows below give T cell receptor beta chains drawn from one sample of a study of cytomegalovirus exposure and HLA in healthy donors. Some clones are missing from TCRdb's copy, which holds only in-frame ones; the method was immunoSEQ multiplex PCR. This sample has about 140,000 clones, with roughly 80% found just once. Sequencing was performed on PBMCs. These receptors all stem from a woman between 45 and 60 years old in good health and CMV-seropositive. Both conserved end residues are part of each CDR3. The order of the fields is J gene, clone size, CDR3 length, D gene, V gene, CDR3 protein, CDR3 DNA. D genes are given only for firm matches. The size entry is marked missing in some rows and otherwise reads once, few, many or a size class.

J: TRBJ1-5; size: .; length: 17; D: .; V: TRBV7-2; CDR3: CASSWGPTESSNQPQHF; DNA: TGTGCCAGCAGCTGGGGCCCGACAGAATCTAGCAATCAGCCCCAGCATTTT
J: TRBJ2-7; size: .; length: 13; D: .; V: TRBV28; CDR3: CASRTDSPYEQYF; DNA: TGTGCCAGCAGGACGGACAGCCCCTACGAGCAGTACTTC
J: TRBJ1-1; size: .; length: 17; D: .; V: TRBV5-4; CDR3: CASSFHYTGRGNTEAFF; DNA: TGTGCCAGCAGCTTCCACTATACGGGGAGGGGGAACACTGAAGCTTTCTTT
J: TRBJ1-1; size: .; length: 20; D: .; V: TRBV12-5; CDR3: CASGLVGVRGLGGVNTEAFF; DNA: TGTGCTAGTGGTTTGGTAGGCGTAAGAGGGCTCGGGGGGGTGAACACTGAAGCTTTCTTT
J: TRBJ1-6; size: .; length: 15; D: .; V: TRBV27; CDR3: CASSASRGFNSPLHF; DNA: TGTGCCAGCAGTGCCTCAAGGGGGTTCAATTCACCCCTCCACTTT
J: TRBJ2-5; size: few; length: 15; D: TRBD2; V: TRBV4-3; CDR3: CASSQERGGQETQYF; DNA: TGCGCCAGCAGCCAAGAGCGGGGGGGCCAAGAGACCCAGTACTTC
J: TRBJ1-4; size: .; length: 12; D: TRBD1; V: TRBV6-1; CDR3: CASNRGNEKLFF; DNA: TGTGCCAGCAACAGGGGGAATGAAAAACTGTTTTTT
J: TRBJ1-1; size: .; length: 14; D: .; V: TRBV6-5; CDR3: CASSSTASNTEAFF; DNA: TGTGCCAGCAGTTCGACAGCATCCAACACTGAAGCTTTCTTT
J: TRBJ2-7; size: .; length: 13; D: .; V: TRBV10-3; CDR3: CAIRGTDSYEQYF; DNA: TGTGCCATCAGGGGGACTGATTCCTACGAGCAGTACTTC
J: TRBJ2-5; size: .; length: 13; D: .; V: TRBV18; CDR3: CASSVGAEETQYF; DNA: TGTGCCAGCTCGGTGGGGGCTGAGGAGACCCAGTACTTC
J: TRBJ1-2; size: .; length: 13; D: .; V: TRBV30; CDR3: CAWSVKAEGGYTF; DNA: TGTGCTTGGAGTGTGAAGGCCGAGGGTGGCTACACCTTC
J: TRBJ1-2; size: .; length: 16; D: .; V: TRBV6-1; CDR3: CASSDASSVTPYGYTF; DNA: TGTGCCAGCAGTGATGCATCCTCCGTGACACCTTATGGCTACACCTTC
J: TRBJ1-2; size: few; length: 14; D: .; V: TRBV2; CDR3: CASRAGSGDYGYTF; DNA: TGTGCCAGCAGGGCCGGGAGTGGGGACTATGGCTACACCTTC
J: TRBJ2-5; size: .; length: 13; D: .; V: TRBV4-3; CDR3: CASSHRALETQYF; DNA: TGCGCCAGCAGCCACAGGGCTTTGGAGACCCAGTACTTC
J: TRBJ2-3; size: .; length: 18; D: .; V: TRBV4-3; CDR3: CASSQRDFRDGSTDTQYF; DNA: TGCGCCAGCAGCCAAAGGGACTTTAGGGACGGTAGCACAGATACGCAGTATTTT
J: TRBJ2-2; size: .; length: 15; D: .; V: TRBV7-3; CDR3: CASSLSGINTGELFF; DNA: TGTGCCAGCAGCTTATCAGGAATAAACACCGGGGAGCTGTTTTTT
J: TRBJ2-5; size: .; length: 15; D: TRBD2; V: TRBV7-8; CDR3: CASSPGLAGEKTQYF; DNA: TGTGCCAGCAGCCCGGGACTAGCGGGCGAAAAGACCCAGTACTTC
J: TRBJ1-1; size: few; length: 13; D: .; V: TRBV6-5; CDR3: CASSYRGNTEAFF; DNA: TGTGCCAGCAGTTACCGGGGTAACACTGAAGCTTTCTTT
J: TRBJ2-1; size: .; length: 12; D: TRBD1; V: TRBV7-2; CDR3: CASSARGREQFF; DNA: TGTGCCAGCAGCGCAAGGGGGCGAGAGCAGTTCTTC
J: TRBJ1-2; size: .; length: 15; D: TRBD1; V: TRBV2; CDR3: CASSEGDRFNYGYTF; DNA: TGTGCCAGCAGTGAGGGGGACAGATTCAACTATGGCTACACCTTC
J: TRBJ2-3; size: once; length: 13; D: .; V: TRBV7-2; CDR3: CASSTRGPDTQYF; DNA: TGTGCCAGCAGCACCCGAGGGCCAGATACGCAGTATTTT
J: TRBJ2-1; size: few; length: 16; D: TRBD2; V: TRBV6-6; CDR3: CASSYSTSGGKNEQFF; DNA: TGTGCCAGCAGTTACTCGACTAGCGGGGGGAAGAATGAGCAGTTCTTC
J: TRBJ2-5; size: .; length: 16; D: .; V: TRBV6-5; CDR3: CASSSFPGHSSETQYF; DNA: TGTGCCAGCAGTTCCTTCCCGGGACACTCTAGCGAGACCCAGTACTTC
J: TRBJ1-4; size: .; length: 14; D: TRBD1; V: TRBV27; CDR3: CASSLGTGAEKLFF; DNA: TGTGCCAGCAGTTTAGGGACAGGGGCGGAAAAACTGTTTTTT
J: TRBJ2-6; size: .; length: 15; D: .; V: TRBV19; CDR3: CASSIGQAGANVLTF; DNA: TGTGCCAGTAGTATAGGACAGGCTGGGGCCAACGTCCTGACTTTC
J: TRBJ2-5; size: .; length: 12; D: .; V: TRBV7-8; CDR3: CASSLDSRDMHF; DNA: TGTGCCAGCAGCTTGGATTCCAGGGATATGCACTTC
J: TRBJ2-5; size: .; length: 15; D: .; V: TRBV18; CDR3: CASSPAGALGGTQYF; DNA: TGTGCCAGCTCACCAGCGGGGGCCCTCGGGGGGACCCAGTACTTC
J: TRBJ2-3; size: .; length: 16; D: TRBD2; V: TRBV7-2; CDR3: CASSPKAGGTTDTQYF; DNA: TGTGCCAGCAGCCCGAAGGCGGGGGGAACCACAGATACGCAGTATTTT
J: TRBJ2-2; size: .; length: 16; D: TRBD2; V: TRBV7-3; CDR3: CASSFQAGGRTGELFF; DNA: TGTGCCAGCAGCTTCCAAGCGGGGGGGCGAACCGGGGAGCTGTTTTTT
J: TRBJ2-1; size: .; length: 11; D: .; V: TRBV7-2; CDR3: CASNRYNEQFF; DNA: TGTGCCAGCAATCGGTACAATGAGCAGTTCTTC
J: TRBJ1-6; size: few; length: 19; D: TRBD1; V: TRBV15; CDR3: CATSRKQGASGSYNSPLHF; DNA: TGTGCCACCAGCAGAAAACAGGGGGCAAGTGGTTCCTATAATTCACCCCTCCACTTT
J: TRBJ2-3; size: .; length: 15; D: .; V: TRBV7-6; CDR3: CASSLRGYSTDTQYF; DNA: TGTGCCAGCAGCTTACGGGGTTACAGCACAGATACGCAGTATTTT
J: TRBJ1-1; size: .; length: 15; D: TRBD1; V: TRBV11-3; CDR3: CASSYGGQGMTEAFF; DNA: TGTGCCAGCAGCTATGGGGGACAGGGGATGACTGAAGCTTTCTTT
J: TRBJ2-7; size: .; length: 14; D: TRBD2; V: TRBV5-1; CDR3: CASSPSGGAYEQYF; DNA: TGCGCCAGCAGCCCAAGCGGGGGGGCCTACGAGCAGTACTTC
J: TRBJ1-1; size: .; length: 14; D: .; V: TRBV15; CDR3: CATSREAINTEAFF; DNA: TGTGCCACCAGCAGAGAGGCCATTAACACTGAAGCTTTCTTT
J: TRBJ1-1; size: .; length: 15; D: .; V: TRBV7-3; CDR3: CASSLMGQGNTEAFF; DNA: TGTGCCAGCAGCTTAATGGGGCAGGGGAACACTGAAGCTTTCTTT
J: TRBJ2-3; size: .; length: 16; D: TRBD2; V: TRBV28; CDR3: CASSDFGRGGPDTQYF; DNA: TGTGCCAGCAGTGATTTTGGACGGGGGGGGCCGGATACGCAGTATTTT
J: TRBJ1-1; size: .; length: 15; D: TRBD1; V: TRBV11-3; CDR3: CASSLVGTEYTEAFF; DNA: TGTGCCAGCAGCTTAGTTGGGACAGAATACACTGAAGCTTTCTTT
J: TRBJ1-4; size: .; length: 13; D: TRBD1; V: TRBV29-1; CDR3: CSVYNRGREKLFF; DNA: TGCAGCGTTTATAACAGGGGGCGGGAAAAACTGTTTTTT
J: TRBJ2-3; size: few; length: 16; D: TRBD2; V: TRBV7-3; CDR3: CASSLQRGGASDTQYF; DNA: TGTGCCAGCAGCCTCCAGCGGGGGGGCGCGTCAGATACGCAGTATTTT